This entry describes one TCR beta chain. Its antigen is still unknown. Germline V gene lookup returns CDR1 WSHSY and CDR2 SAAADI. Trimming cost V 2 bases and J 5 bases; bases outside gene matches: 6. The CDR3 is 15 amino acids. Amplifying from RNA transcripts, the study obtained TCR beta CDR3 regions. A first-round RT-PCR used HTBI primers, followed by a second-round multiplex PCR. Each CDR3 protein is one row after TCRdb ran MiXCR on the multiplex PCR reads. The sample consists of over a million distinct CDR3 sequences, roughly two fifths of them appearing once. Hyperthyroidism patients were newly diagnosed, under 2 months' duration, aged 18 to 65. The sample comes from a study of Graves' ophthalmopathy and Graves' hyperthyroidism. Study context: Ophthalmopathy not arising within 18 months of follow-up defined hyperthyroidism as stable.

Study-wide results and caveats: The model's prediction of ophthalmopathy progression had roughly 71% sensitivity and 72% to 80% specificity.

The sample comprised peripheral blood or thyroid tissue (not recorded which). The sequence derives from an adult man with Graves' hyperthyroidism. The chain couples TRBV10-2 to TRBJ1-2; TRBD1 aligns across 9 bases. CDR3 sequence (DNA): TGCGCCAGCAGTGAGCCGGACAGGGGCTTTTATGGCTACACCTTC. Its translation: CASSEPDRGFYGYTF.